This T cell receptor beta chain was obtained from a study of regulatory T cells in long-lasting Graves disease. Study overall: Patients met the persistent Graves' disease definition after over 5 years of antithyroid drugs with positive TSH receptor antibodies.

Building of the TCR beta libraries involved iRepertoire HTBI primers and Arm-PCR of CDR3 regions. TCRdb recomputed calls from the multiplex PCR reads with MiXCR, one row per CDR3 protein. The data show fewer than 600,000 distinct CDR3 sequences, with 22% seen just once and less than 15% held by the top ten. Time point described: persistent/refractory GD, antithyroid drugs over 5 years with positive TRAb. TCR sequences were obtained from RNA taken from PBMCs. One endocrinology department in Xi'an, China, was where patients came from. Germline lookup yields CDR1 LGHNA and CDR2 YSLEER. V gave up 5 bases and J gave up 6 bases; unmatched junction bases: 3. CDR3 length: 14 amino acids.

This chain connects TRBV4-3 to TRBJ2-5, with 13 bases fitting TRBD2. The sequence came from a female donor with Graves disease. Sample: peripheral blood mononuclear cells (PBMCs), taken when the disease was refractory, from a patient treated with antithyroid drugs. The CDR3 DNA reads as TGCGCCAGCAGCAAGACTAGCGGGAGGAAGACCCAGTACTTC. Its translation is CASSKTSGRKTQYF.